This T cell receptor beta chain was identified in a study of graft-versus-host responses after intestinal transplantation. Across the study: Each recipient received anti-thymocyte globulin induction, then tacrolimus and steroids for approximately 3 years.

A remark on this clone: Its target is unknown.

Points from the study as a whole: The authors found GvH clones in recipient marrow, some appearing first in ileum or blood.

The J segment lost 1 base and the V segment lost 6 bases, leaving 8 bases of the junction unmatched. The CDR3 runs 15 residues. Per the germline V gene, CDR1 is KGHSH and CDR2 is LQKENI. Clones were sequenced by immunoSEQ multiplex PCR, and TCRdb holds only the in-frame ones, with some missing. The top ten clones hold 0.38% of a sample with about 59,000 clones, 94% of them seen once. The chain is built from TRBV18 and TRBJ1-1; TRBD1 matches at 7 bases. This specimen consisted of unstimulated CD4+ T cells sorted from spleen or lymph node cells, obtained before transplant. The clonotype was recovered from a human donor who was the organ donor for an intestinal transplant. The CDR3 DNA reads TGTGCCAGCTCCTTCGGACAGGTTAAGAACACTGAAGCTTTCTTT. Amino acid sequence: CASSFGQVKNTEAFF.